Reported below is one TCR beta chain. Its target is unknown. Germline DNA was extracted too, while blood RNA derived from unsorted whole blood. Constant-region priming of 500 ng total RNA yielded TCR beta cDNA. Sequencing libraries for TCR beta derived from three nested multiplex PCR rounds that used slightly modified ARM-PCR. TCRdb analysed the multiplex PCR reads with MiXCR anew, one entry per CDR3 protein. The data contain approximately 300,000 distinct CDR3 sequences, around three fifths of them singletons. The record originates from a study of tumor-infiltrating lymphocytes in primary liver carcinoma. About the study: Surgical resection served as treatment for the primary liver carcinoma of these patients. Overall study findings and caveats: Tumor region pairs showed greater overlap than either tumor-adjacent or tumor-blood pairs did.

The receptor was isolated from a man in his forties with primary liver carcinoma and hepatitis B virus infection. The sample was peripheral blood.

This CDR3 reads CSAPPRETYNEQFF. The CDR3 coding sequence is TGCAGTGCTCCTCCTAGGGAGACCTACAATGAGCAGTTCTTC. This chain connects TRBV29-1 to TRBJ2-1; tentative D call: TRBD2 (5 bases). Germline CDR1 and CDR2: SQVTM and ANQGSEA. The CDR3 extends over 14 amino acids.